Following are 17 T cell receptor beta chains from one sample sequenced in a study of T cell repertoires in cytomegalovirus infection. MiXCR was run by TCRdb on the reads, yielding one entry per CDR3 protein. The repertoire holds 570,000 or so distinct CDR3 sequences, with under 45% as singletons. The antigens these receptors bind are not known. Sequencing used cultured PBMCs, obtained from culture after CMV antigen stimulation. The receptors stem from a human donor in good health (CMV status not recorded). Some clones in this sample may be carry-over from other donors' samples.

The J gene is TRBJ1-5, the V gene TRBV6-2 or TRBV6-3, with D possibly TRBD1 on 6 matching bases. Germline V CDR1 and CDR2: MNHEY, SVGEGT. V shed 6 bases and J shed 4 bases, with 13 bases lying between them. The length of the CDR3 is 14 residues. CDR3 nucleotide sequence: TGTGCCAGCAGCCCTACAGGGAAGAATCAGCCCCAGCATTTT. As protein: CASSPTGKNQPQHF.

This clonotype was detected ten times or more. The CDR3 nucleotides are TGTGCCAGCAGCTTAGGTCCTAGGGGGTCCACAGATACGCAGTATTTT. Residues: CASSLGPRGSTDTQYF. The genes are TRBV7-2 and TRBJ2-3, with D perhaps TRBD1 (6 bases). V was pared by 1 base and J by 2 bases, with 13 bases between. Per germline, CDR1 SGHTA and CDR2 FQGNSA. The CDR3 spans 16 residues.

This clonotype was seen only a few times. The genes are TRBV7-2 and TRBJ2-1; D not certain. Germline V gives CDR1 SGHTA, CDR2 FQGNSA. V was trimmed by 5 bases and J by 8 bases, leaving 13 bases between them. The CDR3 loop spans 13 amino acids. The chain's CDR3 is CASSGYGWDEQFF. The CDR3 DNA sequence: TGTGCCAGCAGCGGTTATGGGTGGGATGAGCAGTTCTTC.

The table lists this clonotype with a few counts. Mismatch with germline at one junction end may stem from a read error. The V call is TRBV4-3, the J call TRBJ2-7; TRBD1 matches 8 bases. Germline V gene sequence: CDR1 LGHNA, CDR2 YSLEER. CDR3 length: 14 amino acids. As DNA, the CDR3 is TGTGCCAGCAGCCAAGACAGGGGTTCCTACGAGCAGTACTTC. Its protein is CASSQDRGSYEQYF.

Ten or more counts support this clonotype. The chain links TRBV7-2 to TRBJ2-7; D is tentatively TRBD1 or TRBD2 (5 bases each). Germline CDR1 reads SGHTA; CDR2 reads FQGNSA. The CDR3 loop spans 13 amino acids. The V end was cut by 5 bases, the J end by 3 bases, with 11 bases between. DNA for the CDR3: TGTGCCAGCAGCCCGGGACGGTACTACGAGCAGTACTTC. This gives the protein CASSPGRYYEQYF.

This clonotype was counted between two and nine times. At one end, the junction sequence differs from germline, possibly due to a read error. CDR3 loop: CASRRTPRNTMYF. Written as DNA, the CDR3 is TGTGCCAGCAGACGGACTCCACGAAACACCATGTATTTT. This sequence joins TRBV7-2 and TRBJ1-3; D not resolved. This CDR3 is 13 amino acids long. The V gene's germline CDR1 is SGHTA and CDR2 FQGNSA.

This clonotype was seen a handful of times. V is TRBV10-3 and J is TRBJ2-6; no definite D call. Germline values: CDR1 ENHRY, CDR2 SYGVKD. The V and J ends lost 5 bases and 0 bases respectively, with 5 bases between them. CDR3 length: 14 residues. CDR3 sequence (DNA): TGTGCCATCAGTCAGCCCTCTGGGGCCAACGTCCTGACTTTC. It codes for CAISQPSGANVLTF.

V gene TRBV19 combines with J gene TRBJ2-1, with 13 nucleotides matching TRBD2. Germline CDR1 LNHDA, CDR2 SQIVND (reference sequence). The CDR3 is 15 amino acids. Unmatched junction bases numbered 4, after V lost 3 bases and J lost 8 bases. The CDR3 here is CASSIRLAGGDEQFF. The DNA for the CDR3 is TGTGCCAGTAGTATCCGACTAGCGGGAGGAGATGAGCAGTTCTTC.

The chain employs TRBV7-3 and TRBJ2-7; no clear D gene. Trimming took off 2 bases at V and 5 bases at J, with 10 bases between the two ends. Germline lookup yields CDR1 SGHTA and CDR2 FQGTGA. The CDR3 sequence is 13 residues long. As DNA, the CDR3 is TGTGCCAGCAGCTTAGTTGGCAGTGACGAGCAGTACTTC. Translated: CASSLVGSDEQYF.

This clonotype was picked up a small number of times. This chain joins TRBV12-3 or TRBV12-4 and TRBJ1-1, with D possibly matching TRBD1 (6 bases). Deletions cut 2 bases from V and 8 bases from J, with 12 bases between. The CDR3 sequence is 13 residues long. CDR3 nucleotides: TGTGCCAGCAGTTTAATCGGGGGCCGAGAAGCTTTCTTT. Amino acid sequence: CASSLIGGREAFF.

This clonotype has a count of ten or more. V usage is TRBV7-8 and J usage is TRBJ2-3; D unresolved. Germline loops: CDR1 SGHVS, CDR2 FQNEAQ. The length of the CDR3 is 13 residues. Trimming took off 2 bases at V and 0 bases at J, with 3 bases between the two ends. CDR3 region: CASSLQSTDTQYF. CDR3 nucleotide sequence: TGTGCCAGCAGCTTACAAAGCACAGATACGCAGTATTTT.

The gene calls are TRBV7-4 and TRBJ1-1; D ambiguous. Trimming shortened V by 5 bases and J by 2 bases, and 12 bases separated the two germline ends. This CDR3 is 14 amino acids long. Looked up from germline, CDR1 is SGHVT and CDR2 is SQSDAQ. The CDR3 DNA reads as TGTGCCAGCAGCCCCGGGCTTTCTAACACTGAAGCTTTCTTT. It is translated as CASSPGLSNTEAFF.

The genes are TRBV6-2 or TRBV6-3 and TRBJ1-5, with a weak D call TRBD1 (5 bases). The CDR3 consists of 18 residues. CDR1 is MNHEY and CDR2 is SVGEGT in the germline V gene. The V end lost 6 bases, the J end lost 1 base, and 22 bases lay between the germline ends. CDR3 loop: CASRPAPGGRASNQPQHF. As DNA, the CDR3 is TGTGCCAGCAGACCCGCCCCGGGGGGACGAGCCAGCAATCAGCCCCAGCATTTT.

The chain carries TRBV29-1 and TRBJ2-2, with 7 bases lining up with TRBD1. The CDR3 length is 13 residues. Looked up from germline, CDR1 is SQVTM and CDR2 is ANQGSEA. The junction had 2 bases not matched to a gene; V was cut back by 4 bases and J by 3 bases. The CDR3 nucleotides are TGCAGCGTTGGACAGGGATACACCGGGGAGCTGTTTTTT. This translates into CSVGQGYTGELFF.

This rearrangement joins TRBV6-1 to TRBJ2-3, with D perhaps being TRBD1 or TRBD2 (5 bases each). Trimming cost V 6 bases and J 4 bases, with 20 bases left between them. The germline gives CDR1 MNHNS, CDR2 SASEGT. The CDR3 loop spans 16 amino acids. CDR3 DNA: TGTGCCAGCAGGGGGCCGGGACCCAGGAAGGCAGATACGCAGTATTTT. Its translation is CASRGPGPRKADTQYF.

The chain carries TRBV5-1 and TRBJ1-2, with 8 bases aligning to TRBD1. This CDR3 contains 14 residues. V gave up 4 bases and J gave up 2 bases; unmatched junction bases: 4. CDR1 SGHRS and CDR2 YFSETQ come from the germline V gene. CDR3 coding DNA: TGCGCCAGCAGCGGACAGGGTCAAAACTATGGCTACACCTTC. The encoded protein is CASSGQGQNYGYTF.

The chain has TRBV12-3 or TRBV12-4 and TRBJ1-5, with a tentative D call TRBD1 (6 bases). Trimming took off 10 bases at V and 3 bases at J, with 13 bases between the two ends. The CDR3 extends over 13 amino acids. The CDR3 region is CATPQGVNQPQHF. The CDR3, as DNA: TGTGCCACTCCACAGGGAGTCAATCAGCCCCAGCATTTT.